This T cell receptor beta chain emerged from a study of beta chain features in type 1 diabetes. This clone was observed a few times. The target antigen is unknown. The CDR3 spans 15 residues. Per germline, CDR1 SGHTA and CDR2 FQGNSA. V was cut by 4 bases and J by 0 bases, with 10 bases left in between. Study-wide results and limits: All four CD4+ subsets from Type 1 diabetes patients carried moderately but significantly shorter TCRB CDR3s.

Of the isolated RNA, all was reverse transcribed, and so the sequenced material was expressed TCRB transcripts. Data came from immunoSEQ multiplex PCR; TCRdb stores just in-frame clones and leaves some out. Here the sample spans 900,000 or so clones, roughly 15% being singletons. The sequenced material came from naive CD4+ T cells from blood. This receptor was obtained from a woman between 18 and 29 years old in good health. The V gene is TRBV7-2, the J gene TRBJ2-4; no reliable D call. CDR3 residues: CASSSHSLAKNIQYF. The CDR3, as DNA: TGTGCCAGCAGCTCCCACAGTTTAGCCAAAAACATTCAGTACTTC.